This entry lists 30 T cell receptor beta chains sequenced from one sample in a study of cytomegalovirus exposure and HLA in healthy donors. Produced via immunoSEQ multiplex PCR; TCRdb's table is partial and in-frame only. The data show roughly 250,000 clones, approximately 86% seen once. The sequencing sample was made of PBMCs. These TCRs come from a woman in her twenties or thirties in good health and CMV-seropositive.

This clone is a singleton in its sample. The chain recombines TRBV7-6 with TRBJ2-3; D unclear. V lost 4 bases to trimming and J lost 7 bases, with 9 bases between them. Germline V gene data show CDR1 as SGHVS and CDR2 as FNYEAQ. There are 12 residues in the CDR3. The CDR3 nucleotides read TGTGCCAGCAGCTCCCCAGGAAATACGCAGTATTTT. Amino acid sequence: CASSSPGNTQYF.

V is TRBV28 and J is TRBJ2-1, with 11 bases aligning to TRBD1. The trim removed 2 bases at V and 6 bases at J, leaving 6 bases unmatched. In germline, CDR1 is MDHEN, CDR2 SYDVKM. This CDR3 region has 16 residues. The CDR3 DNA sequence: TGTGCCAGCAGTTTACCCCTGGGACAGGGGGGCAATGAGCAGTTCTTC. Its translation: CASSLPLGQGGNEQFF.

V usage is TRBV5-1 and J usage is TRBJ2-6; D gene unclear. CDR3 length: 15 residues. The V end lost 2 bases, the J end lost 2 bases, and 8 bases lay between the germline ends. CDR1 and CDR2 (germline): SGHRS, YFSETQ. The CDR3 sequence: CASSFQKTGANVLTF. Here the CDR3 DNA reads TGCGCCAGCAGCTTCCAGAAAACTGGGGCCAACGTCCTGACTTTC.

The chain couples TRBV6-1 to TRBJ2-2, with 8 nucleotides matching TRBD2. Germline loops: CDR1 MNHNS, CDR2 SASEGT. V trimming: 6 bases; J trimming: 3 bases; junction bases outside the gene matches: 3. The CDR3 is made up of 14 amino acids. The CDR3 nucleotides read TGTGCCAGCAGCCTACTAGCGGACACCGGGGAGCTGTTTTTT. Translating it yields CASSLLADTGELFF.

The rearrangement uses TRBV5-1 and TRBJ2-1; TRBD2 is a possible D gene (5 bases). Trimming stripped 0 bases from V and 2 bases from J, with 12 bases between. This CDR3 contains 16 residues. Germline lookup yields CDR1 SGHRS and CDR2 YFSETQ. The CDR3 bases are TGCGCCAGCAGCTTGGCCGTGAGGGAGCCCTACAATGAGCAGTTCTTC. Amino acid sequence: CASSLAVREPYNEQFF.

The gene calls are TRBV28 and TRBJ2-5; TRBD2 matches at 12 bases. The CDR3 totals 16 residues. J lost 5 bases, V lost 6 bases, and 10 bases had no gene match. Germline CDR1 and CDR2: MDHEN and SYDVKM. CDR3 coding DNA: TGTGCCAGCAGACGCCCTAGCGGGAGGGCCGGTGAGACCCAGTACTTC. Its protein product is CASRRPSGRAGETQYF.

The chain combines TRBV10-2 with TRBJ1-1, with 10 nucleotides matching TRBD1. The germline V gene encodes CDR1 WSHSY and CDR2 SAAADI. V was pared by 6 bases and J by 3 bases, with 7 bases of the junction left unmatched. This CDR3 comprises 15 residues. The CDR3 region has the DNA TGCGCCAGCAGAGACCATGGGACAGGGGACACTGAAGCTTTCTTT. This encodes CASRDHGTGDTEAFF.

The chain employs TRBV5-1 and TRBJ2-7; D ambiguous. The CDR3 contains 13 residues. The germline V gene encodes CDR1 SGHRS and CDR2 YFSETQ. V lost 0 bases and J 4 bases, leaving 8 bases between the germline ends. The CDR3 region is CASSLAPEYEQYF. In nucleotides, the CDR3 is TGCGCCAGCAGCTTGGCCCCGGAGTACGAGCAGTACTTC.

The chain combines TRBV6-1 with TRBJ2-7; no firm D call. Trimming removed 6 bases at V and 3 bases at J, with 12 bases between. The V gene's germline CDR1 is MNHNS and CDR2 SASEGT. This CDR3 spans 13 amino acids. The CDR3 region is CASREDDLYEQYF. In DNA form, the CDR3 reads TGTGCCAGCAGAGAGGATGATCTCTACGAGCAGTACTTC.

The chain combines TRBV5-6 with TRBJ2-1, with 8 nucleotides matching TRBD2. Germline CDR1 is SGHDT and CDR2 is YYEEEE. This CDR3 spans 15 amino acids. V gave up 5 bases and J gave up 8 bases; unmatched junction bases: 12. The CDR3 here is CASSLAGGQGDEQFF. The CDR3 region has the DNA TGTGCCAGCAGTCTAGCGGGCGGGCAAGGGGATGAGCAGTTCTTC.

Concerning this clone: A read error is possible here, since a much larger clone lies one base away. Other DNA sequences from this sample encode an identical CDR3 as well. This chain connects TRBV18 to TRBJ2-7; TRBD1 aligns across 10 bases. V lost 3 bases to trimming and J lost 3 bases; unmatched junction nucleotides: 2. Germline CDR1 reads KGHSH; CDR2 reads LQKENI. There are 14 residues in the CDR3. The chain's CDR3 is CASSPGTGDYEQYF. DNA for the CDR3: TGTGCCAGCTCACCCGGGACAGGGGACTACGAGCAGTACTTC.

This sequence joins TRBV5-1 and TRBJ1-1; 7 bases match TRBD1. CDR1 and CDR2 (germline): SGHRS, YFSETQ. V dropped 5 bases and J dropped 2; count of bases not matched to a gene: 6. The CDR3 is made up of 14 amino acids. This CDR3 reads CASRTGTANTEAFF. CDR3 in DNA: TGCGCCAGCAGAACCGGGACAGCAAACACTGAAGCTTTCTTT. Full variable domain (missing parts from reference TRBV5-1 and TRBJ1-1): KAGVTQTPRYLIKTRGQQVTLSCSPISGHRSVSWYQQTPGQGLQFLFEYFSETQRNKGNFPGRFSGRQFSNSRSEMNVSTLELGDSALYLCASRTGTANTEAFFGQGTRLTVV.

This clone was counted once. The chain carries TRBV7-6 and TRBJ2-3; D is possibly TRBD2 (6 bases). V was trimmed by 3 bases and J by 1 base, leaving 23 bases between them. Germline values: CDR1 SGHVS, CDR2 FNYEAQ. The CDR3 has 19 amino acids. The DNA of the CDR3 is TGTGCCAGCAGCTTTCCGAGTTATAGCGGTTGGGGAGGCACAGATACGCAGTATTTT. Its translation is CASSFPSYSGWGGTDTQYF.

The count of this clone is one. This chain links TRBV25-1 with TRBJ2-2, with 7 bases aligning to TRBD2. This CDR3 is 16 amino acids long. CDR1 and CDR2 (germline): MGHDK, SYGVNS. V gave up 4 bases and J gave up 5 bases; unmatched junction bases: 10. The CDR3 protein is CASSATGTGGTGELFF. CDR3 DNA: TGTGCCAGCAGTGCAACCGGGACCGGGGGGACCGGGGAGCTGTTTTTT.

This sequence joins TRBV13 and TRBJ2-7; D perhaps matches TRBD2 (6 bases). The V and J ends lost 0 bases and 6 bases respectively, with 6 bases between them. The CDR3 runs 12 residues. CDR1 is PRHDT, CDR2 FYEKMQ, per germline (reference sequence). CDR3 sequence reads: CASSLGGGEQYF. The CDR3 bases are TGTGCCAGCAGCTTAGGGGGAGGCGAGCAGTACTTC.

The chain carries TRBV19 and TRBJ1-5, with 9 nucleotides matching TRBD1. Germline trimming cut 2 bases from V and 2 bases from J; bases unmatched to any gene: 1. This CDR3 region has 15 residues. CDR1 is LNHDA, CDR2 SQIVND, per germline (reference sequence). The CDR3 spells CASSIRQGGNQPQHF. CDR3 DNA sequence: TGTGCCAGTAGTATAAGACAGGGGGGCAATCAGCCCCAGCATTTT.

This sequence joins TRBV29-1 and TRBJ2-1, with D possibly being TRBD2 (5 bases). V lost 7 bases and J lost 0, with 13 bases in between. The CDR3 is 14 amino acids. CDR1 is SQVTM and CDR2 is ANQGSEA in the germline V gene. The CDR3 sequence: CSASTRSSYNEQFF. As DNA, the CDR3 is TGCAGCGCATCTACTAGGAGCTCCTACAATGAGCAGTTCTTC.

The chain combines TRBV6-1 with TRBJ2-7, with 14 nucleotides matching TRBD2. The CDR3 is 15 residues long. V shed 5 bases, J shed 5 bases, and the junction held 5 bases outside the gene matches. Germline V gives CDR1 MNHNS, CDR2 SASEGT. CDR3 DNA sequence: TGTGCCAGCAGTTGGGGACTAGCGGGAGATAACGAGCAGTACTTC. Translating gives CASSWGLAGDNEQYF.

This chain connects TRBV5-1 to TRBJ2-2; TRBD1 matches at 8 bases. The CDR3 runs to 15 residues. From germline, CDR1 is SGHRS and CDR2 YFSETQ. The V gene end was trimmed by 7 bases and the J gene end by 0 bases; junction bases not matched to a gene: 5. CDR3 amino acids: CASAQDRANTGELFF. Written as DNA, the CDR3 is TGCGCCAGCGCCCAGGACAGGGCGAACACCGGGGAGCTGTTTTTT. The whole variable domain, filled in from reference TRBV5-1 and TRBJ2-2, reads KAGVTQTPRYLIKTRGQQVTLSCSPISGHRSVSWYQQTPGQGLQFLFEYFSETQRNKGNFPGRFSGRQFSNSRSEMNVSTLELGDSALYLCASAQDRANTGELFFGEGSRLTVL.

The chain employs TRBV7-3 and TRBJ2-7; TRBD2 might be the D (6 bases). Germline loops: CDR1 SGHTA, CDR2 FQGTGA. Trimming took 11 bases from V and 2 from J, leaving 22 bases between them. CDR3 length: 15 amino acids. The DNA for the CDR3 is TGTGCCGCCAGACGAGTAAGCAGGACTACCTACGAGCAGTACTTC. Amino acids: CAARRVSRTTYEQYF.

V usage is TRBV6-5 and J usage is TRBJ2-7; TRBD2 matches at 11 bases. CDR3 length equals 15 residues. Looked up from germline, CDR1 is MNHEY and CDR2 is SVGAGI. V lost 6 bases to trimming and J lost 0 bases; unmatched junction nucleotides: 4. CDR3 nucleotides: TGTGCCAGCAGACGACTAGCGGGGAACTCCTACGAGCAGTACTTC. It yields the protein CASRRLAGNSYEQYF.

The table lists this clone with a count of one. J is TRBJ2-7 and V is TRBV4-1; TRBD1 matches 8 bases. Germline lookup yields CDR1 MGHRA and CDR2 YSYEKL. The CDR3 contains 16 residues. V shed 0 bases and J 2 bases; nucleotides not matched to a gene: 6. The CDR3 region has the DNA TGCGCCAGCAGCCAAGAAAGGACAGGGAGAACCTACGAGCAGTACTTC. Amino acids: CASSQERTGRTYEQYF.

CDR3 sequence reads: CASSLEAEETQYF. The CDR3 region has the DNA TGTGCCAGCAGCTTGGAAGCGGAAGAGACCCAGTACTTC. The V call is TRBV5-4, the J call TRBJ2-5; possibly TRBD2 for D (5 bases). The germline CDR1 and CDR2 sequences are SGHNT and YYREEE (reference sequence). This CDR3 is 13 amino acids long. The V end lost 0 bases, the J end lost 3 bases, and 6 bases lay between the germline ends.

This sequence joins TRBV5-1 and TRBJ2-1; tentatively, D is TRBD2 (5 bases). The ends were cut back, 4 bases at V and 0 bases at J, with 14 bases in the middle. Germline assignment: CDR1 SGHRS and CDR2 YFSETQ. The CDR3 is 16 residues long. CDR3 in DNA: TGCGCCAGCAGCCTATTAGCGCCTAACTCCTACAATGAGCAGTTCTTC. It is translated as CASSLLAPNSYNEQFF.

J is TRBJ2-3 and V is TRBV5-1, with 11 bases fitting TRBD2. Germline values: CDR1 SGHRS, CDR2 YFSETQ. V shed 2 bases, J shed 4 bases, and the junction held 6 bases outside the gene matches. The CDR3 covers 16 residues. The CDR3: CASSFTSGSHADTQYF. CDR3 DNA: TGCGCCAGCAGCTTCACTAGCGGGAGTCACGCAGATACGCAGTATTTT.

The rearrangement links TRBV2 to TRBJ2-3, with no clear D. The length of the CDR3 is 16 residues. CDR1 and CDR2 (germline): SNHLY, FYNNEI. Trimming stripped 7 bases from V and 6 bases from J, with 23 bases between. This chain's CDR3 is CASTRPRSRKWDTQYF. The DNA for the CDR3 is TGTGCCAGCACCCGACCGAGGTCAAGGAAATGGGATACGCAGTATTTT.

The chain employs TRBV6-1 and TRBJ1-2; the D is unclear. This CDR3 is built from 13 residues. Germline CDR1 reads MNHNS; CDR2 reads SASEGT. With 6 bases removed from V and 8 bases from J, the gap between germline ends came to 16 bases. The CDR3, as DNA: TGTGCCAGCAGCCTCAGGCCTCAATGGGGCTACACCTTC. Translating gives CASSLRPQWGYTF.

The chain uses TRBV19 and TRBJ1-1, with 9 bases identical to TRBD1. V was clipped by 5 bases and J by 4 bases; unmatched bases: 5. Per germline, CDR1 LNHDA and CDR2 SQIVND (reference sequence). This CDR3 is built from 14 residues. CDR3: CASSGQGRFTEAFF. The CDR3 DNA reads TGTGCCAGTAGTGGACAGGGGAGGTTCACTGAAGCTTTCTTT.

The chain joins TRBV15 to TRBJ2-7, with a tentative D call TRBD1 (6 bases). Trimming removed 0 bases from V and 3 bases from J, with 12 bases in between. CDR3 length equals 15 residues. Per germline, CDR1 LNHNV and CDR2 YYDKDF (reference sequence). The CDR3 region is CATSRERDTDYEQYF. The CDR3 DNA sequence: TGTGCCACCAGCAGAGAACGGGACACGGACTACGAGCAGTACTTC.

The gene calls are TRBV6-1 and TRBJ2-1, with TRBD1 matching 9 bases. CDR3 length: 18 amino acids. Looked up from germline, CDR1 is MNHNS and CDR2 is SASEGT. The V gene end was trimmed by 1 base and the J gene end by 10 bases; junction bases not matched to a gene: 17. The CDR3 bases are TGTGCCAGCAGTGAAGTAGTGGGTTGGGGACAGGGAACTCCGGAGCAGTTCTTC. Its translation is CASSEVVGWGQGTPEQFF.